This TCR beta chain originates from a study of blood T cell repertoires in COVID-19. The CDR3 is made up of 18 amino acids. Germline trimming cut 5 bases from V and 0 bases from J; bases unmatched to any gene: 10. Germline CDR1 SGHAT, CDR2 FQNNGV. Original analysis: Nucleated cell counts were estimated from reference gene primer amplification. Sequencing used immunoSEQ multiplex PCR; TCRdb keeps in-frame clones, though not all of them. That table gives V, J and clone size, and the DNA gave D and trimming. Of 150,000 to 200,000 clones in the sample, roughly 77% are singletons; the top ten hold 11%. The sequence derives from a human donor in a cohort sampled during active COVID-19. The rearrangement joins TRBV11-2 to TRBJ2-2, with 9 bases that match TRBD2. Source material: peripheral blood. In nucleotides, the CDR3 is TGTGCCAGCAGCCCTCAGACTAGCGGCCTATCGAACACCGGGGAGCTGTTTTTT. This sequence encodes CASSPQTSGLSNTGELFF.